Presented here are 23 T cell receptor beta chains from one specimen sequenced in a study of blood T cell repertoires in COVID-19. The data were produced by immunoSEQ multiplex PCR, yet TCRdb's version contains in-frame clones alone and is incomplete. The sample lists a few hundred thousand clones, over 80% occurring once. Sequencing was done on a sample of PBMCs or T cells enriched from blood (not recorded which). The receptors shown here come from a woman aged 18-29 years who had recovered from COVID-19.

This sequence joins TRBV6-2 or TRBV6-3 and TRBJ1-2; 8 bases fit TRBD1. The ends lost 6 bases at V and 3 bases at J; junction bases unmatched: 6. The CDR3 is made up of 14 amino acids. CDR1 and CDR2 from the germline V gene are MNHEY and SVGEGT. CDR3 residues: CASSSQGGYYGYTF. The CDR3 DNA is TGTGCCAGCAGCTCACAGGGGGGATACTATGGCTACACCTTC.

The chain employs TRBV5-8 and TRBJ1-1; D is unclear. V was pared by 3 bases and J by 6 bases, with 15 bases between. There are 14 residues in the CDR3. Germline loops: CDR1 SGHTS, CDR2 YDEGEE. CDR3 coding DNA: TGTGCCAGCAGCTCCCCCATCCCCCCCCCTGAAGCTTTCTTT. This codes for CASSSPIPPPEAFF. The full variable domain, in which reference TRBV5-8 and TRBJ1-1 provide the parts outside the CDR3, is EAGVTQSPTHLIKTRGQQATLRCSPISGHTSVYWYQQALGLGLQFLLWYDEGEERNRGNFPPRFSGRQFPNYSSELNVNALELEDSALYLCASSSPIPPPEAFFGQGTRLTVV.

CDR3 region: CASSFSNSAIAYEQYF. CDR3 coding DNA: TGTGCCAGCAGTTTTTCGAACTCCGCGATAGCCTACGAGCAGTACTTC. The chain is built from TRBV7-2 and TRBJ2-7; the D is unclear. Trimming pared 6 bases from V and 2 bases from J, leaving 20 bases between. Germline-derived CDR1 and CDR2 are SGHTA and FQGNSA. The CDR3 covers 16 residues. The full variable domain, with the rest looked up from reference TRBV7-2 and TRBJ2-7, is GAGVSQSPSNKVTEKGKDVELRCDPISGHTALYWYRQSLGQGLEFLIYFQGNSAPDKSGLPSDRFSAERTGGSVSTLTIQRTQQEDSAVYLCASSFSNSAIAYEQYFGPGTRLTVT.

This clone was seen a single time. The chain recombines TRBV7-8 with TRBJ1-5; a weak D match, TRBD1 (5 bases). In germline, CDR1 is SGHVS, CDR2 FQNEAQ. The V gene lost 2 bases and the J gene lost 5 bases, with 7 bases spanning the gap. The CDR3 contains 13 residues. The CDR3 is CASSLWGDQPQHF. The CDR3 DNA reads TGTGCCAGCAGCTTATGGGGCGATCAGCCCCAGCATTTT.

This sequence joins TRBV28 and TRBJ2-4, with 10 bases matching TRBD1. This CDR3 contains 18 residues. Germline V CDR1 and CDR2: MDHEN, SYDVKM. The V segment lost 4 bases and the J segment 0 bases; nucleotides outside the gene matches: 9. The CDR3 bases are TGTGCCAGCAGTTGGACAGGGGGAAACCCTTTAGCCAAAAACATTCAGTACTTC. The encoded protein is CASSWTGGNPLAKNIQYF.

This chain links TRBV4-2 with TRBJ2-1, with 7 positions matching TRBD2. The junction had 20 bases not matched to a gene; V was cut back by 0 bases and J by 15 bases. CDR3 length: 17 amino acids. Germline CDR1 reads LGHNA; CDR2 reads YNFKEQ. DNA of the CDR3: TGTGCCAGCAGCCAAGATCGGGAGACAGCAGCGGGACGGGTGCTGTTCTTC. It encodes CASSQDRETAAGRVLFF.

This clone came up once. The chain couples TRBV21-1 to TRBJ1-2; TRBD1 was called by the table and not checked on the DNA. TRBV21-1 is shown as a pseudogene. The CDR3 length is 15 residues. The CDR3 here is CASSTNRDRGFGYTF. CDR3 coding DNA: TGTGCCAGCAGCACCAACCGGGACAGGGGCTTCGGCTACACCTTC.

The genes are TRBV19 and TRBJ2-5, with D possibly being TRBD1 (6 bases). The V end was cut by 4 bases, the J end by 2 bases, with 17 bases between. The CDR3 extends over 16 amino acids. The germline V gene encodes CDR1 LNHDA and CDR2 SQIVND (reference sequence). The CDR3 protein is CASSTPGHSTQETQYF. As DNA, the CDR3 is TGTGCCAGTAGTACACCGGGACACTCCACACAAGAGACCCAGTACTTC.

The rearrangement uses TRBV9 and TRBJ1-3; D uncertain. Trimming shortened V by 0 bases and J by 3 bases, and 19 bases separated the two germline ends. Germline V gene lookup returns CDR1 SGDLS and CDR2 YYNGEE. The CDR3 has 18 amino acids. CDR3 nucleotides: TGTGCCAGCAGCGTAGCCTCCCCAACTAGGGTGGGTGGAAACACCATATATTTT. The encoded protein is CASSVASPTRVGGNTIYF.

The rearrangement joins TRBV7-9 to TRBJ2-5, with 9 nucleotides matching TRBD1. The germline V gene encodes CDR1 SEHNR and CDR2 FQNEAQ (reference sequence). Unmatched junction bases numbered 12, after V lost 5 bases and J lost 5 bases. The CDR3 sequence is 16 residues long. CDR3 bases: TGTGCCAGCAGCGGATTCCGGGACAGGGCTGGGGAGACCCAGTACTTC. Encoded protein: CASSGFRDRAGETQYF.

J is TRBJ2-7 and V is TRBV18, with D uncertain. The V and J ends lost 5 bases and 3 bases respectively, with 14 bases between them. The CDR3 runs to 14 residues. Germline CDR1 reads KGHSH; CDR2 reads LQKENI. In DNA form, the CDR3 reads TGTGCCAGCTCATCCTCGGGTCCGAGCTACGAGCAGTACTTC. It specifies CASSSSGPSYEQYF.

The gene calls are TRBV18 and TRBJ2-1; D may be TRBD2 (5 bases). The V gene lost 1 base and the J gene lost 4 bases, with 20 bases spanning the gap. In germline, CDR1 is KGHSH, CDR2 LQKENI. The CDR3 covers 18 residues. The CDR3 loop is CASSPLLGLEPGYNEQFF. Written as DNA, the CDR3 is TGTGCCAGCTCACCACTTCTAGGATTGGAGCCGGGATACAATGAGCAGTTCTTC.

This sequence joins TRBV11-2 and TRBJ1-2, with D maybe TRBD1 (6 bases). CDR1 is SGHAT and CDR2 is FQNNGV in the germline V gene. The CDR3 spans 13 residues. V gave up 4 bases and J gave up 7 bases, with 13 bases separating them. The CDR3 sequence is CASSSHRVGGYTF. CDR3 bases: TGTGCCAGCAGCTCCCACAGGGTTGGTGGCTACACCTTC.

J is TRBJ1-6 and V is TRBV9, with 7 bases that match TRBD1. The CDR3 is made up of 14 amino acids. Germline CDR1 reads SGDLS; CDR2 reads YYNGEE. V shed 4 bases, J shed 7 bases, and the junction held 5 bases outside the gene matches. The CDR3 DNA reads TGTGCCAGCAGCCCGGGCAGGGGGAATTCACCCCTCCACTTT. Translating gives CASSPGRGNSPLHF.

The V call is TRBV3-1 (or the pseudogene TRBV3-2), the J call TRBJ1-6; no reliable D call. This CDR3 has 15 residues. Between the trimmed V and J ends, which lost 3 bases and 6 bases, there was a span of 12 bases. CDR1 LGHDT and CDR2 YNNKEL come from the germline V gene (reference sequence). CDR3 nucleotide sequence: TGTGCCAGCAGCCAGGACGGGGTGCTTAATTCACCCCTCCACTTT. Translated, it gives CASSQDGVLNSPLHF.

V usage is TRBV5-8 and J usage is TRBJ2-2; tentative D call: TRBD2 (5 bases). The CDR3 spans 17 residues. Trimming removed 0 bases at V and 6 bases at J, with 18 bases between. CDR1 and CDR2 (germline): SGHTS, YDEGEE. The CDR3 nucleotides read TGTGCCAGCAGCTTGGTCGCCGAGGTCTGGCGGGCCGGGGAGCTGTTTTTT. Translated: CASSLVAEVWRAGELFF.

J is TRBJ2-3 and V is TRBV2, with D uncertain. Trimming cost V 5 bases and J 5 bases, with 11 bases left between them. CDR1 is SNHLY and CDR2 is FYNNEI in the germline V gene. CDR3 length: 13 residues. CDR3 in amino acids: CASSLRLGDTQYF. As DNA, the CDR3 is TGTGCCAGCAGTCTACGACTGGGAGATACGCAGTATTTT.

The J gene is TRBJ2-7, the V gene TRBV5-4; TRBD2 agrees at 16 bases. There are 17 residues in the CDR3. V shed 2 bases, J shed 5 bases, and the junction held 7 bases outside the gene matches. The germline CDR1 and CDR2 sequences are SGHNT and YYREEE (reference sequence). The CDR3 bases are TGTGCCAGCAGCTTTGGGACTAGCGGGAGGGACCCCAACGAGCAGTACTTC. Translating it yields CASSFGTSGRDPNEQYF.

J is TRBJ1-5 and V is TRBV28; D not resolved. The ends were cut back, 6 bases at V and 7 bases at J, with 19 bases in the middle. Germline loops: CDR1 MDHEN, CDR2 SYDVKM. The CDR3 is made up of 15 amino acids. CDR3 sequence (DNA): TGTGCCAGCAGGCCTGCGGCGGGAAATACACAGCCCCAGCATTTT. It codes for CASRPAAGNTQPQHF. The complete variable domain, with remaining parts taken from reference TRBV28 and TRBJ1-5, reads DVKVTQSSRYLVKRTGEKVFLECVQDMDHENMFWYRQDPGLGLRLIYFSYDVKMKEKGDIPEGYSVSREKKERFSLILESASTNQTSMYLCASRPAAGNTQPQHFGDGTRLSIL.

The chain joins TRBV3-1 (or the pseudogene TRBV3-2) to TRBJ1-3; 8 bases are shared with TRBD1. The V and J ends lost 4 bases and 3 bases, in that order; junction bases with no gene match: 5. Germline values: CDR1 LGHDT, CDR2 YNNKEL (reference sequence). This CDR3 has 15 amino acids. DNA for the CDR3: TGTGCCAGCAGCCCGGCAGGGACAGGTGGAAACACCATATATTTT. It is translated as CASSPAGTGGNTIYF.

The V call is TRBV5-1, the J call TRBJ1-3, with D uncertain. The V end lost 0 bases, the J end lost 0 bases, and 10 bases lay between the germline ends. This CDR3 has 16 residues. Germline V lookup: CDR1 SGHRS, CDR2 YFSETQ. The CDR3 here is CASSLVQATSGNTIYF. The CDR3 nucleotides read TGCGCCAGCAGCTTGGTGCAGGCCACCTCTGGAAACACCATATATTTT.

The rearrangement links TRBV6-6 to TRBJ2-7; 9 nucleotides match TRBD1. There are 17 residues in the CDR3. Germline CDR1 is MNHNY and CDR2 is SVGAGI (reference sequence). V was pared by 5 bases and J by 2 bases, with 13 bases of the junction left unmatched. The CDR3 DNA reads TGTGCCAGCAGTCGCAAGTACTCGGGACAGGGTACCTACGAGCAGTACTTC. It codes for CASSRKYSGQGTYEQYF.

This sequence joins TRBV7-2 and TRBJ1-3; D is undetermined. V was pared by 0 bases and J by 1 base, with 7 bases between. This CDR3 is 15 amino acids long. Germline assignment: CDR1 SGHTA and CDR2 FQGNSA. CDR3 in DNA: TGTGCCAGCAGCTTAGCCCCGGGTTCTGGAAACACCATATATTTT. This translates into CASSLAPGSGNTIYF.